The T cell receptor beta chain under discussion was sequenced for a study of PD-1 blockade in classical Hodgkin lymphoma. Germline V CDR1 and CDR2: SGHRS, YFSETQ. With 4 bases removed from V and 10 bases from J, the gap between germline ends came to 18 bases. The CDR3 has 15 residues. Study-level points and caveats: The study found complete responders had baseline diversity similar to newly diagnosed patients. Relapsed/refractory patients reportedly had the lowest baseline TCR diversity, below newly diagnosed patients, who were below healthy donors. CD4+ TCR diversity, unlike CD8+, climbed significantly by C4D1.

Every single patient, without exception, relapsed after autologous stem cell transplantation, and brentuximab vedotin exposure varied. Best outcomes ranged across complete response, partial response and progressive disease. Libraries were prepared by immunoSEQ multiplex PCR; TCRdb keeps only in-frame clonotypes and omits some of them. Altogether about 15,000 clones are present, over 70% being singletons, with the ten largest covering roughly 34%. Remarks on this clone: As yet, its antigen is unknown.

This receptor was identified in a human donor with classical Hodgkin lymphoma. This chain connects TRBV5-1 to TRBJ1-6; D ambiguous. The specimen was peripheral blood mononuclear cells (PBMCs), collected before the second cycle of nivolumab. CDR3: CASSGQVSATSPLHF. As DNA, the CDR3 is TGCGCCAGCAGCGGTCAGGTTTCGGCGACCTCACCCCTCCACTTT.